The 29 T cell receptor beta chains below were found in one sample sequenced in a study of cytomegalovirus exposure and HLA in healthy donors. PCR was performed using 60 Vbeta and 13 Jbeta primers. The table came from immunoSEQ multiplex PCR; TCRdb's copy has only in-frame clones and leaves some out. The data hold 190,000 or so clones, with 75% to 85% observed a single time. Material for sequencing was PBMCs. These TCRs come from a male donor in good health and CMV-seropositive.

This clone was seen only a few times. The genes are TRBV6-5 and TRBJ2-7; TRBD2 agrees at 7 bases. The CDR3 spans 13 residues. V trimming: 1 base; J trimming: 7 bases; junction bases outside the gene matches: 4. Germline-derived CDR1 and CDR2 are MNHEY and SVGAGI. CDR3 in amino acids: CASSYWRAGEQYF. The CDR3 DNA sequence: TGTGCCAGCAGTTACTGGAGAGCGGGGGAGCAGTACTTC.

The chain is built from TRBV20-1 and TRBJ2-7; D remains ambiguous. The length of the CDR3 is 11 residues. CDR1 is DFQATT and CDR2 is SNEGSKA in the germline V gene (reference sequence). V was trimmed by 3 bases and J by 3 bases, leaving 6 bases between them. For the CDR3, the DNA is TGCAGTGCTAGTCTTGTCTACGAGCAGTACTTC. This encodes CSASLVYEQYF.

V gene TRBV30 combines with J gene TRBJ1-2, with D hard to call. Germline CDR1 GTSNPN, CDR2 SVGIG (reference sequence). V was trimmed by 0 bases and J by 2 bases, leaving 4 bases between them. This CDR3 has 12 residues. CDR3 sequence reads: CAWSVLNYGYTF. The CDR3 DNA reads TGTGCCTGGAGTGTACTGAACTATGGCTACACCTTC. The full variable domain, with the rest looked up from reference TRBV30 and TRBJ1-2, is SQTIHQWPATLVQPVGSPLSLECTVEGTSNPNLYWYRQAAGRGLQLLFYSVGIGQISSEVPQNLSASRPQDRQFILSSKKLLLSDSGFYLCAWSVLNYGYTFGSGTRLTVV.

The chain recombines TRBV6-5 with TRBJ2-1; 7 bases map to TRBD1. The CDR3 length is 14 residues. In germline, CDR1 is MNHEY, CDR2 SVGAGI. V lost 5 bases, J lost 3 bases, and 4 bases stayed unmatched. CDR3 bases: TGTGCCAGCAGTAGGGACAGACTCTACAATGAGCAGTTCTTC. Amino acid sequence: CASSRDRLYNEQFF.

The rearrangement uses TRBV7-9 and TRBJ2-7, with TRBD1 identical over 7 bases. Trimming took 3 bases from V and 5 from J; bases not matched to a gene: 1. There are 12 residues in the CDR3. From germline, CDR1 is SEHNR and CDR2 FQNEAQ (reference sequence). The CDR3 spells CASSFTGDEQYF. The CDR3 DNA sequence: TGTGCCAGCAGCTTCACAGGGGACGAGCAGTACTTC.

The chain recombines TRBV7-6 with TRBJ1-1, with D perhaps TRBD1 (5 bases). Trimming shortened V by 7 bases and J by 3 bases, and 18 bases separated the two germline ends. This CDR3 comprises 15 residues. Germline CDR1 reads SGHVS; CDR2 reads FNYEAQ. The CDR3 protein is CASTIRPGRDTEAFF. CDR3 DNA sequence: TGTGCCAGCACCATCCGACCAGGGAGGGACACTGAAGCTTTCTTT.

The chain links TRBV29-1 to TRBJ1-1; possible D gene TRBD1, 5 bases. The germline CDR1 and CDR2 sequences are SQVTM and ANQGSEA. V was trimmed by 0 bases and J by 3 bases, leaving 11 bases between them. The CDR3 length is 14 residues. CDR3 region: CSVEDWGGDTEAFF. The DNA for the CDR3 is TGCAGCGTTGAAGATTGGGGAGGGGACACTGAAGCTTTCTTT.

The chain has TRBV18 and TRBJ1-5, with 12 bases matching TRBD1. The CDR3 runs 15 residues. In germline, CDR1 is KGHSH, CDR2 LQKENI. Germline trimming cut 6 bases from V and 7 bases from J; bases unmatched to any gene: 7. The CDR3 loop is CASSPGTGGFQPQHF. The CDR3 DNA is TGTGCCAGCTCGCCCGGGACAGGGGGCTTCCAGCCCCAGCATTTT. Using reference TRBV18 and TRBJ1-5 for the parts outside the CDR3, the full variable domain is NAGVMQNPRHLVRRRGQEARLRCSPMKGHSHVYWYRQLPEEGLKFMVYLQKENIIDESGMPKERFSAEFPKEGPSILRIQQVVRGDSAAYFCASSPGTGGFQPQHFGDGTRLSIL.

This clone came up once. The chain uses TRBV6-5 and TRBJ1-1; no clear D. Germline-derived CDR1 and CDR2 are MNHEY and SVGAGI. The CDR3 is 15 residues long. The V end lost 6 bases, the J end lost 0 bases, and 14 bases lay between the germline ends. This CDR3 reads CASRLKVFLNTEAFF. CDR3 nucleotide sequence: TGTGCCAGCAGGCTAAAAGTCTTCCTGAACACTGAAGCTTTCTTT.

The chain uses TRBV6-4 and TRBJ1-2; weak D call: TRBD1 (6 bases). Trimming cost V 4 bases and J 8 bases, with 14 bases left between them. The length of the CDR3 is 13 residues. Germline lookup yields CDR1 MRHNA and CDR2 SNTAGT. Here the CDR3 DNA reads TGTGCCAGCAGTGCCTTCCAGGGGAACGGCTACACCTTC. Residues: CASSAFQGNGYTF.

V usage is TRBV5-8 and J usage is TRBJ2-5; maybe TRBD1 (5 bases). The assigned J gene may be wrong: the sequence end matches TRBJ2-7 better. Germline lookup yields CDR1 SGHTS and CDR2 YDEGEE. The CDR3 is 15 amino acids. In DNA form, the CDR3 reads TGTGCCAGCAGCTTGGTGGGTAGGGGTACGTACGAGCAGTACTTC. It translates to CASSLVGRGTYEQYF.

The sample holds one count of this clone. This chain links TRBV11-2 with TRBJ1-4, with 8 bases aligning to TRBD1. In germline, CDR1 is SGHAT, CDR2 FQNNGV. J was trimmed by 6 bases and V by 6 bases; bases with no gene match: 12. This CDR3 region has 16 residues. In DNA, the CDR3 is TGTGCCAGCAGGACGGAATCCGACAGGGGACATGAAAAACTGTTTTTT. It encodes CASRTESDRGHEKLFF. Full variable domain (remainder filled in from reference TRBV11-2 and TRBJ1-4): EAGVAQSPRYKIIEKRQSVAFWCNPISGHATLYWYQQILGQGPKLLIQFQNNGVVDDSQLPKDRFSAERLKGVDSTLKIQPAKLEDSAVYLCASRTESDRGHEKLFFGSGTQLSVL.

CDR3 bases: TGTGCCAGCAGCTTTAGCAATAGCAATCAGCCCCAGCATTTT. Translation gives CASSFSNSNQPQHF. The rearrangement uses TRBV7-2 and TRBJ1-5; D is uncertain. The CDR3 runs 14 residues. V was pared by 3 bases and J by 0 bases, with 6 bases between. Germline V gives CDR1 SGHTA, CDR2 FQGNSA.

The V gene is TRBV7-9, the J gene TRBJ1-1; 7 bases agree with TRBD1. The length of the CDR3 is 15 residues. Germline V gene sequence: CDR1 SEHNR, CDR2 FQNEAQ (reference sequence). With 5 bases clipped from V and 2 bases from J, the junction kept 8 bases outside the gene matches. The CDR3 loop is CASSATQGYNTEAFF. The DNA of the CDR3 is TGTGCCAGCAGCGCAACACAGGGGTACAACACTGAAGCTTTCTTT.

This clone was seen a single time. The chain is built from TRBV6-5 and TRBJ2-1; 8 positions match TRBD2. Germline V gene data show CDR1 as MNHEY and CDR2 as SVGAGI. This CDR3 has 14 amino acids. Trimming at V came to 6 bases and at J to 5 bases, leaving 6 bases not matched to a gene. The CDR3 DNA is TGTGCCAGCAGAGGACTAGCTCCCCACAATGAGCAGTTCTTC. It is translated as CASRGLAPHNEQFF.

This clone appeared a single time. The chain joins TRBV7-2 to TRBJ1-2; the match to TRBD1 covers 7 bases. V gave up 5 bases and J gave up 4 bases; unmatched junction bases: 4. CDR1 and CDR2 from the germline V gene are SGHTA and FQGNSA. The CDR3 runs to 13 residues. CDR3 region: CASSTRGAYGYTF. The CDR3 DNA follows: TGTGCCAGCAGCACCAGGGGGGCCTATGGCTACACCTTC.

V usage is TRBV5-6 and J usage is TRBJ2-6; D possibly corresponds to TRBD1 (6 bases). CDR3 length: 15 residues. The V gene lost 6 bases and the J gene lost 1 base, with 11 bases spanning the gap. The V gene's germline CDR1 is SGHDT and CDR2 YYEEEE. CDR3 loop: CASIVDRSGANVLTF. CDR3 nucleotide sequence: TGTGCCAGCATCGTAGACAGGTCTGGGGCCAACGTCCTGACTTTC.

The J gene is TRBJ1-4, the V gene TRBV10-3, with D unresolved. Trimming removed 8 bases from V and 7 bases from J, with 11 bases in between. The CDR3 extends over 12 amino acids. The V gene's germline CDR1 is ENHRY and CDR2 SYGVKD. Here the CDR3 DNA reads TGTGCCATCGGTCTGGCAGGTGAAAAACTGTTTTTT. It specifies CAIGLAGEKLFF.

DNA of the CDR3: TGTGCCAGCATCAGCCCCTGGACAGCGAACACTGAAGCTTTCTTT. Encoded protein: CASISPWTANTEAFF. The chain uses TRBV2 and TRBJ1-1; D is possibly TRBD1 (6 bases). V lost 7 bases to trimming and J lost 1 base, with 16 bases between them. The CDR3 is 15 amino acids. Germline values: CDR1 SNHLY, CDR2 FYNNEI.

The chain is built from TRBV7-2 and TRBJ2-3; 10 bases line up with TRBD2. Germline assignment: CDR1 SGHTA and CDR2 FQGNSA. Trimming took 11 bases from V and 4 from J; bases not matched to a gene: 21. This CDR3 spans 18 amino acids. The CDR3 here is CASRRGGYSGRPSDTQYF. Written as DNA, the CDR3 is TGTGCCTCCAGAAGGGGCGGTTATAGCGGGAGGCCCTCAGATACGCAGTATTTT.

The chain joins TRBV28 to TRBJ2-7; 8 bases agree with TRBD1. This CDR3 region has 15 residues. The V segment lost 4 bases and the J segment 0 bases; nucleotides outside the gene matches: 5. Germline CDR1 MDHEN, CDR2 SYDVKM. DNA for the CDR3: TGTGCCAGCAGTTCGGGACAGGCGGCCTCCTACGAGCAGTACTTC. This gives the protein CASSSGQAASYEQYF. The whole variable domain, filled in from reference TRBV28 and TRBJ2-7, reads DVKVTQSSRYLVKRTGEKVFLECVQDMDHENMFWYRQDPGLGLRLIYFSYDVKMKEKGDIPEGYSVSREKKERFSLILESASTNQTSMYLCASSSGQAASYEQYFGPGTRLTVT.

The chain uses TRBV7-9 and TRBJ1-6, with TRBD1 matching 10 bases. CDR3 length equals 16 residues. Germline CDR1 is SEHNR and CDR2 is FQNEAQ (reference sequence). Trimming at V came to 3 bases and at J to 9 bases, leaving 8 bases not matched to a gene. The CDR3 DNA sequence: TGTGCCAGCAGCTTTCTACGGGACAGGGGTAGTTCACCCCTCCACTTT. Protein sequence: CASSFLRDRGSSPLHF.

The chain joins TRBV7-2 to TRBJ2-7; 8 positions match TRBD2. The V gene's germline CDR1 is SGHTA and CDR2 FQGNSA. J gave up 0 bases and V 7 bases, and 8 bases lay outside the gene matches. There are 15 residues in the CDR3. As DNA, the CDR3 is TGTGCCAGCACTCCAACGGGGGGGATCTCCTACGAGCAGTACTTC. Translating gives CASTPTGGISYEQYF.

This clone occurred a few times. The chain has TRBV28 and TRBJ2-7; 9 bases line up with TRBD1. This CDR3 contains 15 residues. Losses at the gene ends were 4 bases for V and 7 bases for J; bases not matched to a gene: 11. Germline CDR1 and CDR2: MDHEN and SYDVKM. The CDR3 nucleotides read TGTGCCAGCAGTTCACCACGGGACAGGGTTTGGGAGCAGTACTTC. As protein: CASSSPRDRVWEQYF. The whole variable domain, remainder taken from reference TRBV28 and TRBJ2-7, is DVKVTQSSRYLVKRTGEKVFLECVQDMDHENMFWYRQDPGLGLRLIYFSYDVKMKEKGDIPEGYSVSREKKERFSLILESASTNQTSMYLCASSSPRDRVWEQYFGPGTRLTVT.

The V gene is TRBV15, the J gene TRBJ2-7, with 9 nucleotides matching TRBD2. V was pared by 0 bases and J by 1 base, with 1 base of the junction left unmatched. The CDR3 extends over 15 amino acids. Germline V CDR1 and CDR2: LNHNV, YYDKDF (reference sequence). CDR3 region: CATSRELAGSYEQYF. CDR3 DNA: TGTGCCACCAGCAGAGAGCTAGCGGGGTCCTACGAGCAGTACTTC.

The table lists this clone with a few counts. One junction end disagrees with the germline gene, perhaps due to a read error. The genes are TRBV7-7 and TRBJ2-5, with TRBD2 matching 8 bases. The CDR3 contains 14 residues. Germline V gives CDR1 SSHAT, CDR2 FNYEAQ (reference sequence). The CDR3 region is CASSPSGRGETQYF. The DNA of the CDR3 is TGTGCTAGCAGCCCCAGCGGGAGAGGCGAGACCCAGTACTTC.

This clone has more than one count but fewer than ten. The chain recombines TRBV25-1 with TRBJ2-1; D not certain. Trimming stripped 4 bases from V and 7 bases from J, with 8 bases between. There are 12 residues in the CDR3. Germline CDR1 is MGHDK and CDR2 is SYGVNS. The CDR3 coding sequence is TGTGCCAGCAGTGGACTGGCTAATGAGCAGTTCTTC. Translating gives CASSGLANEQFF.

A word on this clone: An end of the junction differs from the germline gene, which may be a read error. This chain joins TRBV7-7 and TRBJ2-1, with a tentative D call TRBD2 (6 bases). CDR3 length equals 14 residues. From germline, CDR1 is SSHAT and CDR2 FNYEAQ (reference sequence). CDR3 nucleotides: TGTGCTAGCAGCTTAACCGGGAGCTACAATGAGCAGTTCTTC. Translation gives CASSLTGSYNEQFF. The entire variable domain, with the rest obtained from reference TRBV7-7 and TRBJ2-1, is as follows: GAGVSQSPRYKVTKRGQDVTLRCDPISSHATLYWYQQALGQGPEFLTYFNYEAQPDKSGLPSDRFSAERPEGSISTLTIQRTEQRDSAMYRCASSLTGSYNEQFFGPGTRLTVL.

This clone has more than one count but fewer than ten. V and J are TRBV4-2 and TRBJ2-3, with D maybe TRBD2 (6 bases). V lost 1 base, J lost 0 bases, and 11 bases lay in between. The germline V gene has CDR1 LGHNA and CDR2 YNFKEQ. The CDR3 totals 16 residues. CDR3 in DNA: TGTGCCAGCAGCCAAGGGGGGACTCCTAGCACAGATACGCAGTATTTT. Translation: CASSQGGTPSTDTQYF.